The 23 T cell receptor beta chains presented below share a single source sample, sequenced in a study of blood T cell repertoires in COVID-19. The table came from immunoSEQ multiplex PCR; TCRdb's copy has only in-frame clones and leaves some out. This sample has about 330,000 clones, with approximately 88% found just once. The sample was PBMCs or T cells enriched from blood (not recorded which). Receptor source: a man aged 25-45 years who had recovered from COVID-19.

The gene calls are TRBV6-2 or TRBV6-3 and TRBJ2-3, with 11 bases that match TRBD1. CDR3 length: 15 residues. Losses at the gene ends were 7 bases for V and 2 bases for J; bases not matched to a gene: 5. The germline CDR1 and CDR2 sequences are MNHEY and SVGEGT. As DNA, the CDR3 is TGTGCCAGCACCCCCGGACAGGGGGCCACAGATACGCAGTATTTT. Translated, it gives CASTPGQGATDTQYF.

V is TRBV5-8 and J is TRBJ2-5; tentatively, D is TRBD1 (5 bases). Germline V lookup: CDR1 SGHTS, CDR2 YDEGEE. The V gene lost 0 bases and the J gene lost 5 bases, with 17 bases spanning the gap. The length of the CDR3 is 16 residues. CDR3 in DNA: TGTGCCAGCAGCTTGGTGCAGGGAAGAGGACGGGAGACCCAGTACTTC. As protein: CASSLVQGRGRETQYF.

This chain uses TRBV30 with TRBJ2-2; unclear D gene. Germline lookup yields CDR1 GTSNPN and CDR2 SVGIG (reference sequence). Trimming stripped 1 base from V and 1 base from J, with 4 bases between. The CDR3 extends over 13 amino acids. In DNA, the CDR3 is TGTGCCTGGAGTGCAGGGAACACCGGGGAGCTGTTTTTT. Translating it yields CAWSAGNTGELFF. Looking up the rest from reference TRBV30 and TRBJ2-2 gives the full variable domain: SQTIHQWPATLVQPVGSPLSLECTVEGTSNPNLYWYRQAAGRGLQLLFYSVGIGQISSEVPQNLSASRPQDRQFILSSKKLLLSDSGFYLCAWSAGNTGELFFGEGSRLTVL.

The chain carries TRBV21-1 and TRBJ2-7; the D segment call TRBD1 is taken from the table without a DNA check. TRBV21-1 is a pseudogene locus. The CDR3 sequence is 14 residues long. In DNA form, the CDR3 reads TGTGCCAGCAATGACAGGGGAAGCAAGTACGAGCAGTACTTC. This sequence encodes CASNDRGSKYEQYF.

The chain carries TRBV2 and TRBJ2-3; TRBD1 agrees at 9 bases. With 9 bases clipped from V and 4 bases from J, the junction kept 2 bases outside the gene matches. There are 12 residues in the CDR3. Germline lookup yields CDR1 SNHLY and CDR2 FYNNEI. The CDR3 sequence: CARGQGSDTQYF. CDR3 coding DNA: TGTGCCAGGGGACAGGGTTCAGATACGCAGTATTTT.

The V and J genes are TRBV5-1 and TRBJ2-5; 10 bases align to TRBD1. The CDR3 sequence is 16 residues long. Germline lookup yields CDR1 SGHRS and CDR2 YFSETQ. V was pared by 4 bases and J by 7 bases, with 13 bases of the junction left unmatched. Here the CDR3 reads CASSPRSTGGVGTQYF. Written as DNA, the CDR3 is TGCGCCAGCAGCCCCCGTTCGACAGGGGGCGTGGGGACCCAGTACTTC.

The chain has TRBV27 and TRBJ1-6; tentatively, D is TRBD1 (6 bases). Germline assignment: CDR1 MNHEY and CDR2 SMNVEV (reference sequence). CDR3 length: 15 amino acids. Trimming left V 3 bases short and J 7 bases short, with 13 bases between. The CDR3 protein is CASSLEGGGNSPLHF. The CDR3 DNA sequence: TGTGCCAGCAGTTTGGAGGGGGGGGGCAATTCACCCCTCCACTTT.

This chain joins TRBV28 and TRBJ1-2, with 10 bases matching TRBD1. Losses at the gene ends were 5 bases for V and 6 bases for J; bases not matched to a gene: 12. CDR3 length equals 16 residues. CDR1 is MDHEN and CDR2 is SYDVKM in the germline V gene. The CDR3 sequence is CASSEGTGAENDGYTF. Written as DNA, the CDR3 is TGTGCCAGCAGTGAAGGGACAGGGGCTGAGAACGATGGCTACACCTTC.

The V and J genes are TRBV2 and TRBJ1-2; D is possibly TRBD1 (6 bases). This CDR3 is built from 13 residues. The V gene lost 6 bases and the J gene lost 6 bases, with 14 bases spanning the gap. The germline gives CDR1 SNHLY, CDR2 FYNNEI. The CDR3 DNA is TGTGCCAGCAGCTCAGGGGCAAGGAATGGCTACACCTTC. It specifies CASSSGARNGYTF.

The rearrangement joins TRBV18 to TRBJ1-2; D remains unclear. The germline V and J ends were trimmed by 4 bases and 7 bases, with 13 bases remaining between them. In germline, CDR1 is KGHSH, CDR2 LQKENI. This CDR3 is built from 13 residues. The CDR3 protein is CASSQTGGGGYTF. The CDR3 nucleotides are TGTGCCAGCTCACAAACGGGAGGCGGTGGCTACACCTTC.

CDR3 coding DNA: TGTGCCAGCAGTGAAGGGCGGGGTTCCTACAATGAGCAGTTCTTC. This codes for CASSEGRGSYNEQFF. The chain recombines TRBV6-4 with TRBJ2-1; perhaps TRBD2 as D (6 bases). V lost 3 bases and J lost 1, with 10 bases in between. The CDR3 is 15 residues long. Germline CDR1 and CDR2: MRHNA and SNTAGT.

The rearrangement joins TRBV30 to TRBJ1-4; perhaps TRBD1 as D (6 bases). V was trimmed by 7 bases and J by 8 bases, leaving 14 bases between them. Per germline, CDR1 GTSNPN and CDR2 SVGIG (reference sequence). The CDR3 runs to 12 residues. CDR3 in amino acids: CALGHVYEKLFF. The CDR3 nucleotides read TGTGCCTTGGGACACGTCTACGAAAAACTGTTTTTT.

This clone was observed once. CDR3 bases: TGTGCCAGCAGCCCTCACAGACAGGCGGATTATGGCTACACCTTC. This translates into CASSPHRQADYGYTF. This chain joins TRBV3-1 (or the pseudogene TRBV3-2) and TRBJ1-2, with D tentatively TRBD1 (6 bases). V shed 4 bases and J shed 5 bases, with 17 bases lying between them. Germline CDR1 and CDR2: LGHDT and YNNKEL (reference sequence). CDR3 size: 15 residues.

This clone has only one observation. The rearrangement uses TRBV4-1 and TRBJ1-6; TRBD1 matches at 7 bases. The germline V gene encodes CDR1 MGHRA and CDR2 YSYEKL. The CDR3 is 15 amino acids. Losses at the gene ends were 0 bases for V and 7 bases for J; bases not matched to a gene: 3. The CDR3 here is CASSQDGTANSPLHF. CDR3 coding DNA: TGCGCCAGCAGCCAAGATGGGACAGCCAATTCACCCCTCCACTTT.

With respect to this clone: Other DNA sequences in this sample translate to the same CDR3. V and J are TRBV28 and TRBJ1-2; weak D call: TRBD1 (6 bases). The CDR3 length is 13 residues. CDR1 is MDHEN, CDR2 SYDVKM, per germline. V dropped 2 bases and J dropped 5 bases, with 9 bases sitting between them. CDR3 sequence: CASSLGQGYGYTF. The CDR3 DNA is TGTGCCAGCAGTTTAGGGCAGGGGTATGGCTACACCTTC.

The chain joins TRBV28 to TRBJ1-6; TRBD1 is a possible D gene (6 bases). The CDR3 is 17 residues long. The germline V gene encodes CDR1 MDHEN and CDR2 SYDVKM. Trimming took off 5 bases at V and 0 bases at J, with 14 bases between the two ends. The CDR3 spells CASSPPPDSSYNSPLHF. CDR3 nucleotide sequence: TGTGCCAGCAGTCCCCCGCCGGACAGCTCCTATAATTCACCCCTCCACTTT.

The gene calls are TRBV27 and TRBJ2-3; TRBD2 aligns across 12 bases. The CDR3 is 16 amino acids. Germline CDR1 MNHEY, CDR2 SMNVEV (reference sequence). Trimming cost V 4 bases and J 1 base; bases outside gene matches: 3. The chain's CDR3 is CASSSRLAGGTDTQYF. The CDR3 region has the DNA TGTGCCAGCAGTTCCCGACTAGCGGGGGGCACAGATACGCAGTATTTT.

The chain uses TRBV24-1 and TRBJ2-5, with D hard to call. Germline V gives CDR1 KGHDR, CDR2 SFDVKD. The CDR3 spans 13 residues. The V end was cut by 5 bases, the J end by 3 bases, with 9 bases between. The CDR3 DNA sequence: TGTGCCACCAGTGCCGACACGGAAGAGACCCAGTACTTC. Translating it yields CATSADTEETQYF.

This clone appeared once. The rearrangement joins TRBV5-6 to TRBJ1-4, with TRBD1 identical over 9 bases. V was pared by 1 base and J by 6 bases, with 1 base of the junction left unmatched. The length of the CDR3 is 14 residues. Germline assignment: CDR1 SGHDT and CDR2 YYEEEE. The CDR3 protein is CASSLRTGDEKLFF. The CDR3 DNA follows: TGTGCCAGCAGCTTGAGGACAGGGGATGAAAAACTGTTTTTT. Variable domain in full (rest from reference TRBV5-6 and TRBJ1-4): DAGVTQSPTHLIKTRGQQVTLRCSPKSGHDTVSWYQQALGQGPQFIFQYYEEEERQRGNFPDRFSGHQFPNYSSELNVNALLLGDSALYLCASSLRTGDEKLFFGSGTQLSVL.

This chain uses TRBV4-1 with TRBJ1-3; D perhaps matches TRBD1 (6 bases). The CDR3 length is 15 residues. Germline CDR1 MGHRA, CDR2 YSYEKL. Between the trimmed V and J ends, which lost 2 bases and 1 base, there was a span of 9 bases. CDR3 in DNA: TGCGCCAGCAGCCAAACGACAGGATCTGGAAACACCATATATTTT. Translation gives CASSQTTGSGNTIYF.

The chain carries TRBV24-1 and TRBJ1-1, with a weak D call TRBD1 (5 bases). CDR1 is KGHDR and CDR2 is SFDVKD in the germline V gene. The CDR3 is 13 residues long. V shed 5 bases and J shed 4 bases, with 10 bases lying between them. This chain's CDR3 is CATSASRGTEAFF. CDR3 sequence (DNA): TGTGCCACCAGTGCCTCTAGGGGCACTGAAGCTTTCTTT.

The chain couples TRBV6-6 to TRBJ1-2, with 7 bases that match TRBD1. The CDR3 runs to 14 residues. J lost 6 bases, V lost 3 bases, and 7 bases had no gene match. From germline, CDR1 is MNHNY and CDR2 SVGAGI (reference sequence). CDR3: CASSYQAGTDGYTF. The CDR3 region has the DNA TGTGCCAGCAGTTATCAAGCCGGGACAGATGGCTACACCTTC.

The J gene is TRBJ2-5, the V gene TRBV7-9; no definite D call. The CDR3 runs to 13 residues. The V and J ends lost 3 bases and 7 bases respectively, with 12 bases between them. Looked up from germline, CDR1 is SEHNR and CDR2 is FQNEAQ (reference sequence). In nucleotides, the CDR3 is TGTGCCAGCAGCTTGGGCCCCGCCGGGACCCAGTACTTC. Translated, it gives CASSLGPAGTQYF.